These 2 T cell receptor beta chains came from one sample sequenced in a study of human T cells and chemical hapten exposure (dated by TCRdb to 2020 to 2022). Read against the paper, the sample's time point label means: patch test 1, 2 weeks after DPC sensitization. Explained via the paper, the treatment or condition label denotes: therapeutic diphenylcyclopropenone sensitization with weekly scalp DPC. The library was made by RACE. Instrument used: NextSeq 500. TCRdb reprocessing: public reads trimmed at Q25 with fastp, clones called with MiXCR, in-frame beta chains kept. Under each unique CDR3 protein, matching rows form one entry showing the most common genes and DNA. Recorded for this sample are around 380,000 distinct CDR3 sequences; approximately 5.1% of them occurred a single time. The top ten clones comprise 2% to 2.5% of the sample. The sample was whole blood, taken in connection with sensitization to the hapten diphenylcyclopropenone (DPC). Source of these receptors: a woman between 45 and 65 years old with alopecia areata. Some clones in this sample may be carry-over from other donors' samples.

A few counts support this clonotype. The V gene is TRBV7-9, the J gene TRBJ1-4; D is unresolved. V gave up 5 bases and J gave up 8 bases, with 9 bases separating them. The CDR3 covers 12 residues. CDR1 and CDR2 from the germline V gene are SEHNR and FQNEAQ (reference sequence). The CDR3 DNA is TGTGCCAGCAGCCACTCGTACGAAAAACTGTTTTTT. Protein product: CASSHSYEKLFF.

Many counts were recorded for this clonotype. The J gene is TRBJ2-3, the V gene TRBV29-1, with 11 bases identical to TRBD2. Germline CDR1 and CDR2: SQVTM and ANQGSEA. The trim removed 5 bases at V and 5 bases at J, leaving 6 bases unmatched. The CDR3 covers 14 residues. CDR3 nucleotides: TGCAGCGTTATGACTAGCGGGATCAGAGATACGCAGTATTTT. This sequence encodes CSVMTSGIRDTQYF.